This T cell receptor (beta chain) was sequenced for a study of technical replicates of blood from a handful of donors. The CDR3 is 14 residues long. V shed 0 bases and J shed 0 bases, with 6 bases lying between them. Germline V gives CDR1 SGHVS, CDR2 FQNEAQ. Data came from immunoSEQ multiplex PCR; TCRdb stores just in-frame clones and leaves some out. Of 65,000 to 95,000 clones listed, 86% are singletons. Material for sequencing was PBMCs. The chain employs TRBV7-8 and TRBJ2-7; D call uncertain. This receptor was obtained from a human donor in good health. Some clones in this sample may be carry-over from other donors' samples. As DNA, the CDR3 is TGTGCCAGCAGCTTAGCCAGTCTCTCCTACGAGCAGTACTTC. Translating gives CASSLASLSYEQYF.